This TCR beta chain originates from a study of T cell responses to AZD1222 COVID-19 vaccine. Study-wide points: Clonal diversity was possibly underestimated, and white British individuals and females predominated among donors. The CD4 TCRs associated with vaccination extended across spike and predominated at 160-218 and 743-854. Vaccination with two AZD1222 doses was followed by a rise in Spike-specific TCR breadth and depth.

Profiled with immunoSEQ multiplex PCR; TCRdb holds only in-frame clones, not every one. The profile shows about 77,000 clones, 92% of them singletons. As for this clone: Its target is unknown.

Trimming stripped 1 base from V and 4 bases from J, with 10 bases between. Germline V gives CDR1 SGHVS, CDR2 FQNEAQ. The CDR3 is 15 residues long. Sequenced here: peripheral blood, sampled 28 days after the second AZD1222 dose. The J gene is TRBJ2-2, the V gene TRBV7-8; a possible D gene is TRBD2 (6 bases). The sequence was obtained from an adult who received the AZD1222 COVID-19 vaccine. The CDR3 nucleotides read TGTGCCAGCAGCTTAGTTAGGGGAGGCACCGGGGAGCTGTTTTTT. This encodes CASSLVRGGTGELFF.